This T cell receptor (beta chain) was documented in a study of T cell responses to AZD1222 COVID-19 vaccine. Study-level results: Spike was spanned by vaccine-associated CD4 TCRs, which were dominant at 160-218 and 743-854.

With regard to this clone: Its target is not known.

Trimming stripped 7 bases from V and 6 bases from J, with 9 bases between. Germline CDR1 reads MNHNY; CDR2 reads SVGAGI (reference sequence). This CDR3 contains 11 residues. Pooling of second doses given at about 4 or about 12 weeks was done. Produced via immunoSEQ multiplex PCR; TCRdb's table is partial and in-frame only. The sample holds around 150,000 clones, roughly 94% seen once. The source of this sequence is an adult who received the AZD1222 COVID-19 vaccine. The chain joins TRBV6-6 to TRBJ1-2; D is unresolved. The source material was peripheral blood, sampled 28 days after the second AZD1222 dose. CDR3 sequence reads: CASMRRDGYTF. Here the CDR3 DNA reads TGTGCCAGCATGCGCCGCGATGGCTACACCTTC.